These T cell receptor beta chains were read from a single sample in a study of blood T cell repertoires in COVID-19. TCRdb keeps only in-frame clones here, not all; method: immunoSEQ multiplex PCR. The data hold a few hundred thousand clones, with 88% observed a single time. Input material: peripheral blood. The receptors shown here come from a woman aged 40-49 years who had recovered from COVID-19. Each CDR3 is given with its conserved first and last residue. Fields, in order: clone size, V gene, D gene, J gene, CDR3 protein, CDR3 DNA. The D gene is left open where the match is weak. Expanded clones are given a class, and other clones once, few, many or no size at all.

.	TRBV19	TRBD1	TRBJ1-1	CASRPKGQGAVKGTEAFF	TGTGCCAGTAGGCCGAAGGGACAGGGGGCGGTCAAGGGAACTGAAGCTTTCTTT
.	TRBV6-2/TRBV6-3	.	TRBJ1-6	CASSYGRGGPLHF	TGTGCCAGCAGTTACGGCAGGGGTGGTCCCCTCCACTTT
.	TRBV6-2/TRBV6-3	.	TRBJ2-3	CASSYSPGNPDTQYF	TGTGCCAGCAGTTACTCCCCGGGGAACCCAGATACGCAGTATTTT
once	TRBV7-2	.	TRBJ2-1	CASSLGAGLSTNEQFF	TGTGCCAGCAGCTTAGGGGCAGGCCTATCCACCAATGAGCAGTTCTTC
.	TRBV20-1	.	TRBJ2-6	CSASVGLGANVLTF	TGCAGTGCTAGTGTGGGGCTCGGGGCCAACGTCCTGACTTTC
once	TRBV4-3	.	TRBJ1-2	CASSQVAGANYGYTF	TGCGCCAGCAGCCAAGTGGCAGGGGCTAACTATGGCTACACCTTC
once	TRBV12-3/TRBV12-4	.	TRBJ1-5	CASSDGRQPQHF	TGTGCCAGCAGCGATGGTCGGCAGCCCCAGCATTTT
.	TRBV30	TRBD1	TRBJ1-6	CAWSRGQGAAPLHF	TGTGCCTGGAGCCGCGGACAGGGGGCAGCACCCCTCCACTTT
.	TRBV5-1	TRBD2	TRBJ2-2	CASSLTGTSGKGTGELFF	TGCGCCAGCAGCTTGACTGGGACTAGCGGGAAGGGCACCGGGGAGCTGTTTTTT
.	TRBV7-8	.	TRBJ1-1	CASSLLVQGRNTEAFF	TGTGCCAGCAGCTTATTAGTCCAGGGCCGAAACACTGAAGCTTTCTTT
few	TRBV4-3	.	TRBJ1-5	CASSQFAGVGQPQHF	TGCGCCAGCAGCCAATTTGCAGGGGTCGGTCAGCCCCAGCATTTT
.	TRBV30	TRBD1	TRBJ1-1	CANRGRLGGTEAFF	TGTGCCAATAGGGGGCGTTTGGGGGGCACTGAAGCTTTCTTT
.	TRBV18	.	TRBJ2-3	CASSPLPRSTDTDTQYF	TGTGCCAGCTCACCACTACCGAGATCCACAGACACAGATACGCAGTATTTT
once	TRBV7-2	.	TRBJ2-3	CASSGKDTQYF	TGTGCCAGCAGCGGCAAGGATACGCAGTATTTT
.	TRBV5-1	.	TRBJ1-5	CASSLEGGDQPQHF	TGCGCCAGCAGCTTGGAAGGGGGGGATCAGCCCCAGCATTTT
few	TRBV30	.	TRBJ1-5	CAWARQGNQPQHF	TGTGCCTGGGCAAGACAAGGCAATCAGCCCCAGCATTTT
.	TRBV13	TRBD1	TRBJ2-3	CASSEGADTDTQYF	TGTGCCAGCAGCGAGGGGGCAGACACAGATACGCAGTATTTT
once	TRBV6-5	.	TRBJ2-5	CASSYSIGVETQYF	TGTGCCAGCAGTTACTCGATAGGGGTCGAGACCCAGTACTTC
.	TRBV7-2	TRBD1	TRBJ1-4	CASSSGDRREKLFF	TGTGCCAGCAGCTCCGGGGACAGGCGTGAAAAACTGTTTTTT
.	TRBV30	.	TRBJ1-5	CAWMAGVNQPQHF	TGTGCCTGGATGGCAGGGGTCAATCAGCCCCAGCATTTT
.	TRBV6-5	TRBD2	TRBJ2-3	CASSYRPSGSTDTQYF	TGTGCCAGCAGTTACCGCCCTAGCGGGAGTACAGATACGCAGTATTTT
.	TRBV24-1	.	TRBJ1-4	CATRRGPNEKLFF	TGTGCCACCAGGCGGGGGCCTAATGAAAAACTGTTTTTT
.	TRBV6-6	.	TRBJ1-2	CASTPARQTNYGYTF	TGTGCCAGCACCCCCGCGCGGCAAACTAACTATGGCTACACCTTC
.	TRBV19	.	TRBJ1-6	CASREQGFGNSPLHF	TGTGCCAGTAGAGAACAGGGTTTTGGTAATTCACCCCTCCACTTT
once	TRBV19	.	TRBJ1-5	CASSIGGARQPQHF	TGTGCCAGTAGTATTGGGGGGGCGCGTCAGCCCCAGCATTTT
.	TRBV2	.	TRBJ2-3	CASTRAAEGGTQYF	TGTGCCAGCACTCGGGCTGCCGAGGGAGGTACGCAGTATTTT
.	TRBV10-3	TRBD1	TRBJ2-7	CAIQGAGSYEQYF	TGTGCCATCCAGGGGGCGGGGTCCTACGAGCAGTACTTC
.	TRBV19	.	TRBJ2-1	CASSIDGADEQFF	TGTGCCAGTAGTATAGATGGGGCCGATGAGCAGTTCTTC
many	TRBV10-3	TRBD1	TRBJ2-7	CAISESTGHYYEQYF	TGTGCCATCAGTGAGTCGACAGGGCACTACTACGAGCAGTACTTC
.	TRBV19	TRBD1	TRBJ1-5	CASSITGGQGQPQHF	TGTGCCAGTAGTATAACAGGGGGCCAGGGTCAGCCCCAGCATTTT
.	TRBV14	TRBD2	TRBJ2-1	CASSRTSGRAGGQFF	TGTGCCAGCAGCCGGACTAGCGGGAGGGCCGGGGGGCAGTTCTTC
.	TRBV3-1/TRBV3-2	.	TRBJ2-7	CASSQDRVRYEQYF	TGTGCCAGCAGCCAAGACCGGGTGCGGTACGAGCAGTACTTC
.	TRBV19	.	TRBJ1-2	CASIPTDGANYGYTF	TGTGCCAGTATCCCGACCGACGGAGCTAACTATGGCTACACCTTC
.	TRBV19	.	TRBJ2-3	CASSDPGGPGTDTQYF	TGTGCCAGTAGTGACCCCGGGGGACCCGGCACAGATACGCAGTATTTT
.	TRBV19	TRBD2	TRBJ2-1	CASSTGLGSYNEQFF	TGTGCCAGTAGTACCGGACTAGGCAGCTACAATGAGCAGTTCTTC
.	TRBV30	TRBD1	TRBJ1-2	CAWSVGTGRGYGYTF	TGTGCCTGGAGTGTAGGGACAGGGAGGGGGTATGGCTACACCTTC
.	TRBV5-8	.	TRBJ1-6	CASSRGESSYNSPLHF	TGTGCCAGCAGCCGGGGGGAGAGCTCCTATAATTCACCCCTCCACTTT
.	TRBV29-1	.	TRBJ2-3	CSVAGRGENTQYF	TGCAGCGTTGCGGGGCGCGGGGAGAATACGCAGTATTTT
.	TRBV3-1/TRBV3-2	TRBD2	TRBJ2-7	CASSRSSSGALSEQYF	TGTGCCAGCAGCCGAAGCTCTAGCGGAGCCCTCAGCGAGCAGTACTTC
.	TRBV19	.	TRBJ2-1	CASSIGTRGNEQFF	TGTGCCAGTAGTATTGGCACCCGGGGGAATGAGCAGTTCTTC
many	TRBV5-4	TRBD1	TRBJ1-2	CASSLGTGGLGYGYTF	TGTGCCAGCAGCTTGGGGACAGGGGGCTTGGGCTATGGCTACACCTTC
.	TRBV6-2/TRBV6-3	TRBD2	TRBJ2-1	CASSYPTSGNGNEQFF	TGTGCCAGCAGTTACCCGACTAGCGGGAACGGCAATGAGCAGTTCTTC
.	TRBV5-5	.	TRBJ2-5	CASTLGASQETQYF	TGTGCCAGCACCCTGGGGGCTTCCCAAGAGACCCAGTACTTC
few	TRBV15	TRBD2	TRBJ2-5	CATSGRGGSETQYF	TGTGCCACCAGCGGCCGGGGGGGGTCGGAGACCCAGTACTTC
.	TRBV28	TRBD1	TRBJ2-3	CASSPQQGAFGSDTQYF	TGTGCCAGCAGCCCTCAACAGGGGGCGTTCGGGTCAGATACGCAGTATTTT
.	TRBV27	TRBD2	TRBJ2-1	CASSRTSPWNEQFF	TGTGCCAGCAGCCGGACTAGCCCCTGGAATGAGCAGTTCTTC
.	TRBV24-1	.	TRBJ1-5	CATWSGALLQPQHF	TGTGCCACCTGGTCAGGGGCCCTATTGCAGCCCCAGCATTTT
once	TRBV29-1	TRBD2	TRBJ2-3	CSAPSGTSTDTQYF	TGCAGCGCCCCTAGCGGAACTAGCACAGATACGCAGTATTTT
.	TRBV6-2/TRBV6-3	TRBD2	TRBJ2-5	CASSYGREGGRETQYF	TGTGCCAGCAGTTACGGGCGGGAGGGCGGTAGGGAGACCCAGTACTTC
.	TRBV7-2	.	TRBJ2-3	CAIRVRSDTQYF	TGTGCCATCCGAGTGAGGTCAGATACGCAGTATTTT
.	TRBV4-3	TRBD2	TRBJ2-2	CASSHQRERTGELFF	TGCGCCAGCAGCCATCAGCGGGAGCGCACCGGGGAGCTGTTTTTT
.	TRBV25-1	.	TRBJ2-1	CASTQGGYNEQFF	TGTGCCAGCACCCAAGGAGGGTACAATGAGCAGTTCTTC
.	TRBV10-3	.	TRBJ1-1	CAISESIGAGTEAFF	TGTGCCATCAGTGAGTCGATCGGAGCGGGCACTGAAGCTTTCTTT
few	TRBV4-3	.	TRBJ2-1	CASSQDPASGEQFF	TGCGCCAGCAGCCAAGACCCCGCCTCGGGTGAGCAGTTCTTC